This TCR beta chain derives from a study of cytomegalovirus exposure and HLA in healthy donors. General study results and limits: A later analysis showed that HLA-associated TCR beta chains had undergone more clonal expansion than equally common others. Most TCRs appeared rarely, but some public TCRs recurred in many donors. According to the study, 160 or so TCR beta chains were cytomegalovirus-associated. Reports state that TCR beta sequences accurately predicted most subjects' HLA-A and HLA-B alleles.

This clone was picked up a small number of times. Antigen: not known. After removal of 4 bases from V and 5 bases from J, the junction contained 12 bases not matched to a gene. The germline gives CDR1 SGHNT, CDR2 YYREEE (reference sequence). This CDR3 region has 16 residues. The primer mix had 60 Vbeta and 13 Jbeta primers. Profiling relied on immunoSEQ multiplex PCR, and the TCRdb table lists in-frame clones only, not all of them. The sample contains about 130,000 clones, 60% to 85% of which appear only once. The V call is TRBV5-4, the J call TRBJ2-3; 8 positions match TRBD2. The TCR sequence derives from a woman aged 40 to 49 in good health and CMV-seronegative. The material sequenced was PBMCs. DNA for the CDR3: TGTGCCAGCAGCCCTTCCCGAGGTAGCGGGAAAGATACGCAGTATTTT. Protein product: CASSPSRGSGKDTQYF.